These 10 T cell receptor beta chains were all obtained from the same sample, sequenced in a study of patients and donors after allogeneic stem cell transplantation. TCRdb analysed the RT-PCR reads with MiXCR anew, one entry per CDR3 protein. The data show about 230,000 distinct CDR3 sequences, roughly an eighth seen once. Sequenced input: blood, either unsorted or a sorted T cell fraction (not recorded which). The receptors derive from a human donor who was either an allogeneic HSCT recipient or a stem cell or donor lymphocyte infusion donor (not recorded which). It is not recorded whose cells these are; they may come from a transplant donor.

This clonotype was detected a few times. V usage is TRBV12-3 or TRBV12-4 and J usage is TRBJ1-5, with D possibly being TRBD1 (6 bases). Deletions cut 7 bases from V and 7 bases from J, with 14 bases between. The CDR3 sequence is 13 residues long. The CDR3 region has the DNA TGTGCCAGCAACAAAGGGGGAGGACAGCCCCAGCATTTT. As protein: CASNKGGGQPQHF.

The CDR3 nucleotides read TGCAGCGTTGAATATCTAGAGGGAGTTGAGCAGTTCTTC. It codes for CSVEYLEGVEQFF. V usage is TRBV29-1 and J usage is TRBJ2-1; D perhaps matches TRBD2 (5 bases). The ends were cut back, 2 bases at V and 9 bases at J, with 14 bases in the middle. Germline CDR1 is SQVTM and CDR2 is ANQGSEA. The CDR3 is 13 residues long.

This clonotype was recorded at least ten times. This chain connects TRBV6-5 to TRBJ1-5, with a possible D match to TRBD1 (5 bases). This CDR3 has 15 amino acids. Looked up from germline, CDR1 is MNHEY and CDR2 is SVGAGI. V was clipped by 3 bases and J by 2 bases, with 11 bases between them. The CDR3 DNA reads TGTGCCAGCAGTTATCGCAGGGATGGCAATCAGCCCCAGCATTTT. As protein: CASSYRRDGNQPQHF.

This clonotype was recorded at least ten times. The chain combines TRBV12-3 or TRBV12-4 with TRBJ1-5; tentatively, D is TRBD1 (6 bases). The CDR3 length is 16 residues. Deletions cut 6 bases from V and 3 bases from J, with 18 bases between. CDR3 coding DNA: TGTGCCAGCAGCCGGACAGTTATGACCAACAATCAGCCCCAGCATTTT. Protein: CASSRTVMTNNQPQHF.

This clonotype was found a few times. V gene TRBV18 combines with J gene TRBJ1-1; D remains unclear. This CDR3 contains 12 residues. CDR1 is KGHSH and CDR2 is LQKENI in the germline V gene. V was pared by 4 bases and J by 4 bases, with 7 bases between. The CDR3 DNA reads TGTGCCAGCTCACGGGTAAGCACTGAAGCTTTCTTT. This encodes CASSRVSTEAFF.

The chain employs TRBV30 and TRBJ2-7, with a weak D call TRBD1 (5 bases). This CDR3 is built from 11 residues. V gave up 7 bases and J gave up 1 base, with 8 bases separating them. Germline V lookup: CDR1 GTSNPN, CDR2 SVGIG (reference sequence). The CDR3 loop is CASRVSYEQYF. The CDR3 DNA reads as TGTGCCTCCAGGGTTTCCTACGAGCAGTACTTC.

CDR3 DNA: TGTGCCAGCAGCTTAAATCGGGACAGGAACACTGAAGCTTTCTTT. Its protein product is CASSLNRDRNTEAFF. The genes are TRBV7-9 and TRBJ1-1; 7 bases fit TRBD1. The CDR3 runs 15 residues. CDR1 and CDR2 (germline): SEHNR, FQNEAQ (reference sequence). With 2 bases clipped from V and 1 base from J, the junction kept 4 bases outside the gene matches.

The genes are TRBV2 and TRBJ1-5, with unresolved D. The CDR3 sequence is 14 residues long. Germline CDR1 and CDR2: SNHLY and FYNNEI. Trimming removed 3 bases at V and 2 bases at J, with 8 bases between. CDR3 amino acids: CASSDGYGNQPQHF. As DNA, the CDR3 is TGTGCCAGCAGTGACGGTTATGGCAATCAGCCCCAGCATTTT. The variable domain in full, with the rest retrieved from reference TRBV2 and TRBJ1-5, is EPEVTQTPSHQVTQMGQEVILRCVPISNHLYFYWYRQILGQKVEFLVSFYNNEISEKSEIFDDQFSVERPDGSNFTLKIRSTKLEDSAMYFCASSDGYGNQPQHFGDGTRLSIL.

This clonotype was found a few times. The chain is built from TRBV2 and TRBJ1-4; 9 bases are shared with TRBD1. The germline V gene has CDR1 SNHLY and CDR2 FYNNEI. V shed 8 bases and J 6 bases; nucleotides not matched to a gene: 7. This CDR3 has 14 residues. The CDR3 nucleotides are TGTGCCAGCGATTCCGGGACAGGGCATGAAAAACTGTTTTTT. Translating gives CASDSGTGHEKLFF.

This clonotype came up many times. The chain employs TRBV12-3 or TRBV12-4 and TRBJ1-1; unclear D gene. V lost 2 bases and J 4 bases, leaving 5 bases between the germline ends. The CDR3 totals 12 residues. The CDR3 here is CASSLHRTEAFF. The DNA for the CDR3 is TGTGCCAGCAGTTTACACCGCACTGAAGCTTTCTTT.